This TCR beta chain is from a study of T cells in Graves' hyperthyroidism and ophthalmopathy. Study results and limitations: Researchers found most expanded thyroid clonotypes above 0.001 in blood as well. The model predicted ophthalmopathy a median approximately 6.3 months before onset.

Regions amplified from RNA transcripts were the TCR beta CDR3 regions. First-round RT-PCR of the TCR CDR3 relied on the HTBI primer set. TCRdb analysed the multiplex PCR reads with MiXCR anew, one entry per CDR3 protein. The sample shows more than 500,000 distinct CDR3 sequences, 15% to 20% of them seen only once. Calling Graves' hyperthyroidism stable meant ophthalmopathy did not progress within 18 months. Fresh peripheral blood, under 13 ml, was the source of the PBMCs. In the case of this clonotype: The target antigen is unknown.

Trimming cost V 6 bases and J 5 bases; bases outside gene matches: 17. The CDR3 consists of 18 residues. Germline lookup yields CDR1 MNHNS and CDR2 SASEGT. Sequenced sample: blood. The receptor was isolated from a woman in her 30s with Graves' hyperthyroidism. The chain couples TRBV6-1 to TRBJ2-1; 9 positions agree with TRBD2. The CDR3 reads CASSPRRGAGGHDNEQFF. CDR3 in DNA: TGTGCCAGCAGCCCTCGGAGGGGGGCGGGAGGGCACGACAATGAGCAGTTCTTC.